The 8 T cell receptor beta chains below all came from one sample that was sequenced in a study of CD8+CD57+ T cells in acquired aplastic anemia. Investigators profiled TCR beta VDJ and CDR3 from genomic DNA template. Using its own MiXCR run on the reads, TCRdb lists one record per CDR3 protein. The sample holds under 350,000 distinct CDR3 sequences, 56% seen once. It was patients with CD8+CD57+ cell expansion by flow cytometry who were chosen for sequencing. The sequenced sample consisted of sorted CD4+, CD8+, or CD8+CD57+ T cells (not recorded which) from PBMCs. The receptors were gathered from a human donor with aplastic anemia.

Turning to this clonotype: At one end the junction does not follow the germline gene, possibly because of a read error. This sequence joins TRBV9 and TRBJ2-2, with D possibly matching TRBD1 (6 bases). In germline, CDR1 is SGDLS, CDR2 YYNGEE. The CDR3 has 14 amino acids. The CDR3: CASGQGPATGELVF. The CDR3 DNA reads as TGTGCCAGCGGCCAGGGGCCCGCCACCGGGGAGCTGGTTTTT.

In its sample, this clonotype was seen many times. This rearrangement joins TRBV19 to TRBJ1-2, with unresolved D. Deletions cut 3 bases from V and 1 base from J, with 3 bases between. Germline V gene sequence: CDR1 LNHDA, CDR2 SQIVND (reference sequence). CDR3 length equals 12 residues. CDR3 region: CASSISNYGYTF. The CDR3 DNA sequence: TGTGCCAGTAGTATCAGTAACTATGGCTACACCTTC.

The chain employs TRBV29-1 and TRBJ2-3; 8 positions agree with TRBD2. Germline V gene data show CDR1 as SQVTM and CDR2 as ANQGSEA. The CDR3 covers 14 residues. Trimming cost V 6 bases and J 4 bases; bases outside gene matches: 9. CDR3 sequence reads: CSVLKPTSADTQYF. CDR3 sequence (DNA): TGCAGCGTCTTGAAACCGACTAGCGCAGATACGCAGTATTTT.

This clonotype appeared many times. The rearrangement links TRBV10-3 to TRBJ1-5, with 9 bases aligning to TRBD1. The CDR3 is 17 residues long. V shed 0 bases, J shed 0 bases, and the junction held 3 bases outside the gene matches. The germline gives CDR1 ENHRY, CDR2 SYGVKD. CDR3 nucleotides: TGTGCCATCAGTGAGTCGAAGACAGGGGGTAGCAATCAGCCCCAGCATTTT. This sequence encodes CAISESKTGGSNQPQHF.

This clonotype was seen at least ten times. The V gene is TRBV6-1, the J gene TRBJ2-1, with D tentatively TRBD1 (6 bases). Between the trimmed V and J ends, which lost 2 bases and 12 bases, there was a span of 11 bases. CDR1 and CDR2 (germline): MNHNS, SASEGT. The CDR3 spans 12 residues. The CDR3 sequence: CASSELVGGQFF. The CDR3 nucleotides read TGTGCCAGCAGTGAATTGGTAGGGGGGCAGTTCTTC.

The J gene is TRBJ2-1, the V gene TRBV5-5; D is uncertain. V shed 2 bases and J shed 6 bases, with 3 bases lying between them. Germline V gives CDR1 SGHKS, CDR2 YYEKEE (reference sequence). CDR3 length: 11 amino acids. The CDR3 DNA follows: TGTGCCAGCAGCTTTGTCAATGAGCAGTTCTTC. This codes for CASSFVNEQFF.

This clonotype came up many times. J is TRBJ2-7 and V is TRBV30, with 13 bases matching TRBD2. The CDR3 spans 15 residues. In germline, CDR1 is GTSNPN, CDR2 SVGIG (reference sequence). Trimming removed 0 bases from V and 4 bases from J; junction bases left unmatched: 3. The CDR3 nucleotides read TGTGCCTGGAGTGTGGGACTAGCGGGATTGTACGAGCAGTACTTC. This sequence encodes CAWSVGLAGLYEQYF.

The genes are TRBV24-1 and TRBJ2-1; D gene ambiguous. The CDR3 extends over 16 amino acids. Germline V CDR1 and CDR2: KGHDR, SFDVKD. Trimming removed 0 bases from V and 0 bases from J, with 8 bases in between. CDR3 loop: CATSDLKVSSYNEQFF. The CDR3, as DNA: TGTGCCACCAGTGATTTGAAGGTTAGCTCCTACAATGAGCAGTTCTTC.